This is a list of T cell receptor beta chains from one sample in a study of long-term antiretroviral therapy in people with HIV. Sequencing was performed with immunoSEQ multiplex PCR; in TCRdb, only in-frame clones are kept and a portion is missing. The sample lists about 28,000 clones; about 88% were seen once. The sample consisted of unsorted PBMCs, taken 2 years after starting antiretroviral therapy. Source of these receptors: a man aged 50-59 years with HIV. Both conserved end residues are part of each CDR3.

>TRBJ1-2|TRBV2
CASRGPPGTNYGYTF
>TRBJ1-5|TRBV28
CASSPRTDGQPQHF
>TRBJ2-2|TRBV11-3
CASSLVGDTGELFF
>TRBJ1-5|TRBV7-2
CASSLDHGQPQHF
>TRBJ1-6|TRBV7-9
CASSLDSSYNSPLHF
>TRBJ2-7|TRBV7-9
CASSSTRYEQYF
>TRBJ1-4|TRBV19
CASSIRLLGEKLFF
>TRBJ1-3|TRBV12-5
CASGLGISGNTIYF
>TRBJ2-7|TRBV7-6
CASSQEGKGEQYF
>TRBJ1-5|TRBV19
CASSLQGASQPQHF
>TRBJ2-7|TRBV20-1
CSAGTFYEQYF
>TRBJ1-5|TRBV30
CAWSVQVNQPQHF
>TRBJ2-5|TRBV28
CASSPTSPGETQYF
>TRBJ1-4|TRBV4-1
CASSQTGYRLFF
>TRBJ2-7|TRBV19
CASSSVAGDNYEQYF
>TRBJ2-7|TRBV10-3
CAISEWVGNTYEQYF